This T cell receptor (beta chain) was sequenced in a study of cytomegalovirus exposure and HLA in healthy donors. Study conclusions and caveats: Analyses of presence and absence presupposed an approximately uniform sequencing depth across donors. Reports indicate that TCR beta sequences accurately predicted the HLA-A and HLA-B alleles of most subjects. Upon later analysis, HLA-associated TCR beta chains proved more clonally expanded than other, equally common chains. There were around 160 TCR beta chains listed as cytomegalovirus-associated.

PCR primers comprised 60 Vbeta and 13 Jbeta primers. Clones were sequenced by immunoSEQ multiplex PCR, and TCRdb holds only the in-frame ones, with some missing. This table has more than 140,000 clones, just under 85% appearing once. With respect to this clone: Its specificity is not known.

V trimming: 6 bases; J trimming: 3 bases; junction bases outside the gene matches: 10. Germline V gives CDR1 SNHLY, CDR2 FYNNEI. This CDR3 spans 15 amino acids. The specimen sequenced was PBMCs. This receptor was obtained from a woman aged 40-49 years in good health and CMV-seronegative. This chain links TRBV2 with TRBJ1-1; 7 nucleotides align to TRBD1. The CDR3 protein is CASSYRDSSYTEAFF. CDR3 nucleotides: TGTGCCAGCAGCTATCGGGACAGCTCCTACACTGAAGCTTTCTTT.